The rows below give T cell receptor beta chains drawn from one sample of a study of blood T cell repertoires in COVID-19. The assay was immunoSEQ multiplex PCR, and TCRdb's table has in-frame clones only and misses some. This table has about 400,000 clones, around 87% appearing once. Sequencing was done on a sample of peripheral blood. All receptors derive from a human donor in a cohort sampled during active COVID-19. Each CDR3 is given with its conserved first and last residue. D genes are given only for firm matches. Clone size is shown for a subset of rows, as once, few, many or a class of expanded clone.

D gene: TRBD1
clone size: .
CDR3 length: 16
J gene: TRBJ1-1
V gene: TRBV5-1
CDR3 protein: CASSQSGTAFNTEAFF
CDR3 DNA: TGCGCCAGCAGCCAATCCGGGACAGCGTTTAACACTGAAGCTTTCTTT

D gene: TRBD1
clone size: .
CDR3 length: 16
J gene: TRBJ1-2
V gene: TRBV7-2
CDR3 protein: CASSLKRQGAHYGYTF
CDR3 DNA: TGTGCCAGCAGCCTCAAGCGACAGGGGGCCCACTATGGCTACACCTTC

D gene: .
clone size: .
CDR3 length: 14
J gene: TRBJ1-1
V gene: TRBV7-8
CDR3 protein: CASSPQTVNTEAFF
CDR3 DNA: TGTGCCAGCAGCCCACAGACAGTGAACACTGAAGCTTTCTTT

D gene: .
clone size: .
CDR3 length: 13
J gene: TRBJ2-1
V gene: TRBV7-3
CDR3 protein: CASSPRLGGEQFF
CDR3 DNA: TGTGCCAGCAGCCCTCGGTTGGGAGGAGAGCAGTTCTTC

D gene: TRBD2
clone size: .
CDR3 length: 16
J gene: TRBJ2-1
V gene: TRBV19
CDR3 protein: CASSIEWGLAPLGQFF
CDR3 DNA: TGTGCCAGTAGTATAGAATGGGGACTAGCCCCGTTAGGGCAGTTCTTC

D gene: .
clone size: .
CDR3 length: 15
J gene: TRBJ1-4
V gene: TRBV5-1
CDR3 protein: CASSLTGSSNEKLFF
CDR3 DNA: TGCGCCAGCAGCCTCACAGGCTCCTCTAATGAAAAACTGTTTTTT

D gene: .
clone size: few
CDR3 length: 15
J gene: TRBJ1-6
V gene: TRBV10-3
CDR3 protein: CAISESEGTNSPLHF
CDR3 DNA: TGTGCCATCAGTGAGTCTGAGGGAACCAATTCACCCCTCCACTTT

D gene: .
clone size: .
CDR3 length: 15
J gene: TRBJ1-5
V gene: TRBV30
CDR3 protein: CAWSATNGAEQPQHF
CDR3 DNA: TGTGCCTGGAGCGCTACTAATGGGGCTGAACAGCCCCAGCATTTT

D gene: TRBD2
clone size: .
CDR3 length: 18
J gene: TRBJ2-1
V gene: TRBV11-2
CDR3 protein: CASSRTSGGARSYNEQFF
CDR3 DNA: TGTGCCAGCAGCCGGACTAGCGGGGGGGCAAGATCCTACAATGAGCAGTTCTTC

D gene: .
clone size: .
CDR3 length: 14
J gene: TRBJ2-5
V gene: TRBV28
CDR3 protein: CASSQGREKETQYF
CDR3 DNA: TGTGCCAGCAGCCAGGGGCGAGAAAAAGAGACCCAGTACTTC

D gene: .
clone size: .
CDR3 length: 14
J gene: TRBJ1-5
V gene: TRBV6-5
CDR3 protein: CASSSTGGNQPQHF
CDR3 DNA: TGTGCCAGCAGTTCGACGGGTGGGAATCAGCCCCAGCATTTT

D gene: .
clone size: .
CDR3 length: 12
J gene: TRBJ2-1
V gene: TRBV9
CDR3 protein: CASSVSSHEQFF
CDR3 DNA: TGTGCCAGCAGCGTTAGTTCACATGAGCAGTTCTTC

D gene: TRBD2
clone size: few
CDR3 length: 15
J gene: TRBJ2-3
V gene: TRBV6-5
CDR3 protein: CASNPLAGSTDTQYF
CDR3 DNA: TGTGCCAGCAACCCACTAGCGGGGAGCACAGATACGCAGTATTTT

D gene: .
clone size: .
CDR3 length: 13
J gene: TRBJ2-7
V gene: TRBV6-5
CDR3 protein: CASSYSAGNEQYF
CDR3 DNA: TGTGCCAGCAGTTACTCAGCAGGCAACGAGCAGTACTTC

D gene: .
clone size: .
CDR3 length: 13
J gene: TRBJ1-5
V gene: TRBV5-4
CDR3 protein: CASSSDRNQPQHF
CDR3 DNA: TGTGCCAGCAGCTCAGACAGAAATCAGCCCCAGCATTTT

D gene: TRBD1
clone size: few
CDR3 length: 13
J gene: TRBJ2-5
V gene: TRBV19
CDR3 protein: CATADRYQETQYF
CDR3 DNA: TGTGCCACCGCGGACAGGTACCAAGAGACCCAGTACTTC

D gene: .
clone size: .
CDR3 length: 14
J gene: TRBJ1-1
V gene: TRBV27
CDR3 protein: CASSPGGLYTEAFF
CDR3 DNA: TGTGCCAGCAGCCCTGGAGGACTTTACACTGAAGCTTTCTTT

D gene: TRBD2
clone size: few
CDR3 length: 17
J gene: TRBJ2-1
V gene: TRBV5-1
CDR3 protein: CASSRGGLAGTVNEQFF
CDR3 DNA: TGCGCCAGCAGCCGAGGGGGACTAGCGGGAACGGTCAATGAGCAGTTCTTC

D gene: TRBD2
clone size: .
CDR3 length: 16
J gene: TRBJ2-7
V gene: TRBV2
CDR3 protein: CASSEGASGPSYEQYF
CDR3 DNA: TGTGCCAGCAGTGAAGGAGCTAGCGGACCCTCGTACGAGCAGTACTTC

D gene: .
clone size: .
CDR3 length: 20
J gene: TRBJ2-6
V gene: TRBV21-1
CDR3 protein: CASSKDGTRNLGTGANVLTF
CDR3 DNA: TGTGCCAGCAGCAAAGACGGGACAAGGAACCTGGGAACTGGGGCCAACGTCCTGACTTTC

D gene: TRBD1
clone size: .
CDR3 length: 14
J gene: TRBJ2-5
V gene: TRBV7-2
CDR3 protein: CASSPLGGGETQYF
CDR3 DNA: TGTGCCAGCAGCCCACTAGGGGGCGGAGAGACCCAGTACTTC

D gene: TRBD2
clone size: .
CDR3 length: 12
J gene: TRBJ2-7
V gene: TRBV3-1/TRBV3-2
CDR3 protein: CASSGGDYEQYF
CDR3 DNA: TGTGCCAGCAGCGGGGGGGACTACGAGCAGTACTTC

D gene: TRBD2
clone size: .
CDR3 length: 13
J gene: TRBJ2-1
V gene: TRBV30
CDR3 protein: CAWMRRESNEQFF
CDR3 DNA: TGTGCCTGGATGAGGCGGGAGAGCAATGAGCAGTTCTTC

D gene: .
clone size: .
CDR3 length: 15
J gene: TRBJ1-1
V gene: TRBV27
CDR3 protein: CASSRTVSTGTEAFF
CDR3 DNA: TGTGCCAGCAGTCGAACCGTCAGTACAGGCACTGAAGCTTTCTTT

D gene: .
clone size: .
CDR3 length: 13
J gene: TRBJ2-2
V gene: TRBV30
CDR3 protein: CAWSVLNTGELFF
CDR3 DNA: TGTGCCTGGAGTGTACTGAACACCGGGGAGCTGTTTTTT

D gene: .
clone size: .
CDR3 length: 18
J gene: TRBJ2-5
V gene: TRBV23-1
CDR3 protein: CASSQSGTIYGPEETQYF
CDR3 DNA: TGCGCCAGCAGTCAATCGGGCACAATTTATGGGCCCGAAGAGACCCAGTACTTC

D gene: TRBD1
clone size: .
CDR3 length: 16
J gene: TRBJ1-1
V gene: TRBV7-9
CDR3 protein: CASSLDLGQGNTEAFF
CDR3 DNA: TGTGCCAGCAGCTTAGATCTTGGACAGGGGAACACTGAAGCTTTCTTT

D gene: TRBD1
clone size: .
CDR3 length: 14
J gene: TRBJ1-1
V gene: TRBV11-2
CDR3 protein: CASRFRGPDTEAFF
CDR3 DNA: TGTGCCAGCAGATTCAGGGGGCCTGACACTGAAGCTTTCTTT

D gene: .
clone size: .
CDR3 length: 13
J gene: TRBJ1-1
V gene: TRBV19
CDR3 protein: CASSRTVLAEAFF
CDR3 DNA: TGTGCCAGTAGCCGGACAGTGCTCGCAGAAGCTTTCTTT

D gene: .
clone size: .
CDR3 length: 15
J gene: TRBJ2-1
V gene: TRBV14
CDR3 protein: CASSQVATGPNEQFF
CDR3 DNA: TGTGCCAGCAGCCAAGTGGCTACAGGGCCCAATGAGCAGTTCTTC

D gene: TRBD2
clone size: .
CDR3 length: 20
J gene: TRBJ2-1
V gene: TRBV7-6
CDR3 protein: CASSPRTSGGPPSSYNEQFF
CDR3 DNA: TGTGCCAGCAGCCCAAGGACTAGCGGGGGGCCCCCGAGCTCCTACAATGAGCAGTTCTTC

D gene: .
clone size: .
CDR3 length: 13
J gene: TRBJ1-5
V gene: TRBV29-1
CDR3 protein: CSVWVGGNQPQHF
CDR3 DNA: TGCAGCGTTTGGGTAGGGGGCAATCAGCCCCAGCATTTT

D gene: .
clone size: .
CDR3 length: 14
J gene: TRBJ2-2
V gene: TRBV28
CDR3 protein: CASRRLRNTGELFF
CDR3 DNA: TGTGCCAGCAGGCGCCTGAGGAACACCGGGGAGCTGTTTTTT

D gene: TRBD1
clone size: .
CDR3 length: 15
J gene: TRBJ1-1
V gene: TRBV18
CDR3 protein: CASSLGTGGYTEAFF
CDR3 DNA: TGTGCCAGCTCACTAGGGACAGGGGGTTACACTGAAGCTTTCTTT

D gene: TRBD2
clone size: once
CDR3 length: 16
J gene: TRBJ2-7
V gene: TRBV5-6
CDR3 protein: CASSLGLAGVVHEQYF
CDR3 DNA: TGTGCCAGCAGCTTGGGGCTAGCGGGAGTTGTCCACGAGCAGTACTTC

D gene: TRBD1
clone size: .
CDR3 length: 16
J gene: TRBJ1-4
V gene: TRBV7-9
CDR3 protein: CASSFKGAGANEKLFF
CDR3 DNA: TGTGCCAGCAGCTTCAAGGGGGCTGGAGCTAATGAAAAACTGTTTTTT

D gene: .
clone size: .
CDR3 length: 17
J gene: TRBJ1-4
V gene: TRBV30
CDR3 protein: CAWSVLPPKTANEKLFF
CDR3 DNA: TGTGCCTGGAGTGTACTTCCCCCGAAGACAGCTAATGAAAAACTGTTTTTT